Given below is one T cell receptor beta chain in context. It has no known antigen specificity. No qualities accompany the bases; no much larger clone lies one base away. Between the V and J ends, shortened by 2 bases and 10 bases respectively, the junction contains 14 bases. From the cysteine up to the phenylalanine, the CDR3 has a length of 14 residues. The CDR3 DNA has 42 bases and is translated from base 1. The germline V gene sets CDR1 to ENHRY and CDR2 to SYGVKD. The immunoSEQ Assay was the method used to sequence TCRbeta CDR3 regions. After extraction, genomic DNA underwent amplification by bias-controlled multiplex PCR, followed by high-throughput sequencing. Per the source publication's procedure: To quantify the absolute abundance of every unique TCRbeta CDR3 region, sequences were collapsed and filtered. T cell fraction was estimated by normalizing TCRbeta template counts to usable DNA, which was measured by amplifying reference genes present in all nucleated cells. Repertoire TCRs were annotated as SARS-CoV-2-specific by exact matching of V gene, CDR3 amino acid sequence and J gene to a known reactive TCR set. The reference SARS-CoV-2 TCR set was derived from MIRA and filtered for enrichment in COVID-19-positive ImmuneCODE repertoires, a step that removed public or cross-reactive TCRs. Using the MIRA antigens, annotated TCRs were further analysed by specific ORF or by position within an ORF. Breadth was defined as the number of annotated unique rearrangements divided by the total number of unique productive rearrangements, and depth was defined as the summed frequency of the annotated unique rearrangements. Two-sided Wilcoxon rank-sum tests were used to compare TCR breadth between groups. TCRdb limited this immuneACCESS table to in-frame rearrangements with V and J called. A share of clones is missing; checked studies link under half to unresolved V genes, and the rest is unexplained. V and J calls plus clone size are reproduced from that table; the DNA served to infer D and trimming. Present in this sample are 360,000 or so clones, 75% to 90% of which were seen just once. The biggest ten clones account for approximately 1.9% of the sample.

These data are taken from a study of Ad26.COV2.S vaccination and SARS-CoV-2 variants (dated by TCRdb to about 2021). In the study overall: Donors in the vaccine arm were drawn from COV1001, a multicentre, randomized, double-blind, placebo-controlled phase I-IIa trial testing Ad26.COV2.S in healthy adults. Dosing of Ad26.COV2.S was intramuscular, at either 5x10^10 or 1x10^11 viral particles, delivered as one shot or as two shots spaced 56 days apart. The specificity and breadth of SARS-CoV-2-reactive T cell receptors after Ad26.COV2.S vaccination were assessed by TCRbeta repertoire sequencing. A total of around 32 samples were included in the TCR-sequenced set, comprising about 20 Ad26.COV2.S vaccine recipients, 5 placebo recipients and 8 SARS-CoV-2 convalescent individuals. Trial participants were randomized into five groups of five, in which low-dose or high-dose Ad26.COV2.S was given once or twice, or placebo was given on both occasions. Investigators did not know the trial group allocation while performing experiments and assessing outcomes.

What the research found in general, with its limitations: Substantial breadth of spike-specific CD8+ and CD4+ T cell responses was reported after vaccination. The study lacked the statistical power to compare responses across vaccine doses or regimens. Higher spike-specific TCR breadth was observed in Ad26.COV2.S recipients than in placebo recipients (P = 0.0014). The authors noted that total T cell responses may have been underestimated by the TCR breadth and depth analyses. Vaccine and placebo recipients had similar non-spike TCR breadth, a finding consistent with the vaccine containing only spike.

What this sample's treatment or condition label stands for: around 19 received Ad26.COV2.S at low or high dose, single or two shots; 5 received placebo; per-sample allocation not given. For vaccine and placebo recipients, repertoires were sequenced using samples collected on day 63 after the first injection. In Cohort 1b, fewer than 30 adults aged 18-55 years were enrolled at a single site in Boston, USA, between 29 July and 7 August 2020. Ad26.COV2.S was a replication-incompetent adenovirus type 26 vector expressing a prefusion-stabilized SARS-CoV-2 spike protein from the original Wuhan strain. Specimen: peripheral blood, collected in a trial of Ad26.COV2.S vaccine versus placebo. This TCR derives from a person aged 18-65 years who received the Ad26.COV2.S COVID-19 vaccine or a placebo. The chain was built from TRBV10-3 and TRBJ1-4; the D gene cannot be resolved reliably. The base sequence is TGTGCCATCAGTGAGGAGGTAGGGAGAGGAAAACTGTTTTTT. It translates as CAISEEVGRGKLFF.